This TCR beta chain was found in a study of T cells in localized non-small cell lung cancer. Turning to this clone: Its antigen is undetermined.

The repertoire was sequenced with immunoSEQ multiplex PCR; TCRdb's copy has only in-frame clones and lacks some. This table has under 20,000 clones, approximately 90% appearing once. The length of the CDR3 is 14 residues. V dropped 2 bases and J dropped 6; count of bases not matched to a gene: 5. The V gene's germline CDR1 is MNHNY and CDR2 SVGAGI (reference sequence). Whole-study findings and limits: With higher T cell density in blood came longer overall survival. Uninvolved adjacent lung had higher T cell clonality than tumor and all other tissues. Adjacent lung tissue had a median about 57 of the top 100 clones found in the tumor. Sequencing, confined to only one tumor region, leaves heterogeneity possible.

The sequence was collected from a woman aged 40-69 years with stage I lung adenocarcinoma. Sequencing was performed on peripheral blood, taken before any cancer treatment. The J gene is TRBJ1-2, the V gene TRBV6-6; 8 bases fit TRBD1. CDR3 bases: TGTGCCAGCAGTTACAACACAGGGGGTGATGGCTACACCTTC. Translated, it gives CASSYNTGGDGYTF.